This is a list of T cell receptor beta chains from one sample in a study of cytomegalovirus exposure and HLA in healthy donors. Here immunoSEQ multiplex PCR was the method, and the copy in TCRdb shows in-frame clones only, minus some. The data hold 120,000 or so clones, with about 75% observed a single time. Sequencing was done on a sample of PBMCs. These TCRs come from a man aged 55 to 70 in good health and CMV-seropositive. Both conserved end residues are part of each CDR3. Fields, in order: clone size, V gene, J gene, D gene, CDR3 protein, CDR3 DNA. D genes are given only for firm matches. A row's size may be missing; if present it is once, few, many or a size class.

>NA|TRBV5-1|TRBJ1-2|NA
CASSLGSGNYGYTF
TGCGCCAGCAGCTTGGGTTCAGGGAACTATGGCTACACCTTC
>NA|TRBV18|TRBJ2-1|TRBD2
CASSRKLGLREDNEQFF
TGTGCCAGCTCAAGAAAGCTGGGACTGCGGGAGGACAATGAGCAGTTCTTC
>NA|TRBV5-1|TRBJ1-1|NA
CASSSLDGNTEAFF
TGCGCCAGCAGCTCTCTAGACGGGAACACTGAAGCTTTCTTT
>NA|TRBV28|TRBJ2-1|NA
CASSSYNEQFF
TGTGCCAGCAGTTCATACAATGAGCAGTTCTTC
>NA|TRBV5-1|TRBJ1-5|NA
CASSPGHGNQPQHF
TGCGCCAGCAGCCCAGGGCACGGCAATCAGCCCCAGCATTTT
>NA|TRBV7-3|TRBJ1-2|TRBD1
CASSWDRDYGYTF
TGTGCCAGCAGCTGGGACAGGGACTATGGCTACACCTTC
>NA|TRBV2|TRBJ2-1|NA
CASKRSDSGPARFF
TGTGCCAGCAAAAGATCAGACAGTGGTCCTGCCCGGTTCTTC
>NA|TRBV5-4|TRBJ2-7|NA
CASSTRPGDVGGSYEQYF
TGTGCCAGCAGCACCAGACCGGGGGACGTTGGAGGCTCCTACGAGCAGTACTTC
>NA|TRBV18|TRBJ1-2|NA
CASSPSRGAYGYTF
TGTGCCAGCTCACCGAGTCGGGGAGCTTATGGCTACACCTTC
>NA|TRBV13|TRBJ1-1|TRBD1
CASRSGGVDRVTEAFF
TGTGCCAGCAGATCCGGAGGGGTGGACAGGGTCACTGAAGCTTTCTTT
>NA|TRBV2|TRBJ2-7|TRBD1
CASSEAGDRENF
TGTGCCAGCAGTGAAGCGGGGGACAGAGAAAACTTC
>NA|TRBV7-2|TRBJ2-1|NA
CASSLGEGVSYNEQFF
TGTGCCAGCAGCTTAGGAGAGGGGGTCTCCTACAATGAGCAGTTCTTC
>NA|TRBV27|TRBJ1-5|NA
CASPPARLGALNQPQHF
TGTGCCAGCCCCCCCGCCAGGCTGGGGGCTCTCAATCAGCCCCAGCATTTT
>once|TRBV15|TRBJ2-1|NA
CATSRETSIFYNEQFF
TGTGCCACCAGCAGAGAGACATCGATATTCTACAATGAGCAGTTCTTC